This T cell receptor beta chain was obtained from a study of cytomegalovirus exposure and HLA in healthy donors. The CDR3 has 17 residues. V lost 5 bases and J lost 3; bases outside the gene matches: 8. Germline lookup yields CDR1 SGHVS and CDR2 FNYEAQ. TCRdb's table, derived via immunoSEQ multiplex PCR, lists solely in-frame clones and lacks some. The table records 150,000 or so clones, 85% to 90% of them present only once. Remarks on this clone: Its antigen remains unidentified.

Study-wide findings and caveats: It was reportedly the case that the classifier diagnosed cytomegalovirus status with high specificity and sensitivity.

The TCR sequence derives from a woman aged 18-29 years in good health and CMV-seropositive. Sequencing was done on a sample of PBMCs. The chain recombines TRBV7-6 with TRBJ2-1; TRBD2 matches at 12 bases. The CDR3: CASSVPSGGANYNEQFF. The CDR3 region has the DNA TGTGCCAGCAGCGTACCTAGCGGGGGGGCAAACTACAATGAGCAGTTCTTC.